This is a list of T cell receptor beta chains from one sample in a study of CD8+CD57+ T cells in acquired aplastic anemia. TCRdb itself ran the reads through MiXCR, one entry per CDR3 protein. The data show about 260,000 distinct CDR3 sequences, 82% seen once. Sequenced: sorted CD4+, CD8+, or CD8+CD57+ T cells (not recorded which) from PBMCs. These receptors all stem from a human donor with aplastic anemia. The CDR3 runs from the conserved cysteine through the conserved F or W. The order of the fields is J gene, clone size, D gene, V gene, CDR3 protein, CDR3 DNA. D genes are given only for firm matches. The size entry is marked missing in some rows and otherwise reads once, few, many or a size class.

j_gene: TRBJ1-5
abundance: many
d_gene: TRBD1
v_gene: TRBV6-1
CDR3aa: CASSELGQGSQPQHF
CDR3nt: TGTGCCAGCAGTGAACTTGGACAGGGCAGTCAGCCCCAGCATTTT

j_gene: TRBJ1-6
abundance: once
d_gene: TRBD1
v_gene: TRBV20-1
CDR3aa: CSASATGGVSPLHF
CDR3nt: TGCAGTGCTAGCGCCACAGGGGGCGTTTCACCCCTCCACTTT

j_gene: TRBJ1-5
abundance: -
d_gene: -
v_gene: TRBV7-8
CDR3aa: CASSLAGDTHYRPQHF
CDR3nt: TGTGCCAGCAGCTTAGCAGGGGACACCCACTATCGCCCCCAGCATTTT

j_gene: TRBJ2-3
abundance: once
d_gene: TRBD2
v_gene: TRBV7-8
CDR3aa: CASGEAGADNTYF
CDR3nt: TGTGCCAGCGGGGAAGCGGGAGCAGATAATACGTATTTT

j_gene: TRBJ2-1
abundance: -
d_gene: TRBD2
v_gene: TRBV20-1
CDR3aa: CSATGTSGPTDYNEQFF
CDR3nt: TGCAGTGCAACCGGGACTAGCGGACCCACAGACTACAATGAGCAGTTCTTC

j_gene: TRBJ2-3
abundance: -
d_gene: -
v_gene: TRBV7-8
CDR3aa: CASSVASGPQYF
CDR3nt: TGTGCCAGCAGCGTAGCGTCAGGTCCGCAGTATTTT

j_gene: TRBJ1-2
abundance: -
d_gene: -
v_gene: TRBV7-9
CDR3aa: CASSRTDDGYTF
CDR3nt: TGTGCCAGCAGTCGGACAGACGATGGCTACACCTTC

j_gene: TRBJ2-5
abundance: -
d_gene: -
v_gene: TRBV11-1
CDR3aa: CAILLGLATQYF
CDR3nt: TGTGCCATTCTTTTGGGTCTGGCGACCCAGTACTTC

j_gene: TRBJ2-1
abundance: many
d_gene: -
v_gene: TRBV5-1
CDR3aa: CASSLEGAAYNEQFF
CDR3nt: TGCGCCAGCAGCTTGGAGGGAGCGGCCTACAATGAGCAGTTCTTC

j_gene: TRBJ2-1
abundance: -
d_gene: -
v_gene: TRBV7-9
CDR3aa: CASSFQGIDANYEQFF
CDR3nt: TGTGCCAGCAGCTTCCAAGGAATCGATGCGAACTATGAACAGTTCTTC

j_gene: TRBJ2-1
abundance: -
d_gene: TRBD2
v_gene: TRBV7-9
CDR3aa: CASSLTSGSGGTQQFF
CDR3nt: TGTGCCAGCAGCTTGACTAGCGGGAGCGGAGGCACGCAGCAGTTCTTC

j_gene: TRBJ2-7
abundance: -
d_gene: TRBD2
v_gene: TRBV15
CDR3aa: CATSREAGGSSYEQYF
CDR3nt: TGTGCCACCAGCAGAGAAGCGGGAGGCTCCTCCTACGAGCAGTACTTC

j_gene: TRBJ2-5
abundance: -
d_gene: TRBD2
v_gene: TRBV29-1
CDR3aa: CSVLGGLAAQETQYF
CDR3nt: TGCAGCGTTTTGGGGGGACTAGCGGCCCAGGAGACCCAGTACTTC

j_gene: TRBJ2-7
abundance: -
d_gene: -
v_gene: TRBV4-1
CDR3aa: CASSPGHRPNEQYF
CDR3nt: TGCGCCAGCAGTCCGGGACACCGGCCGAACGAGCAGTACTTC

j_gene: TRBJ2-2
abundance: -
d_gene: TRBD1
v_gene: TRBV12-3/TRBV12-4
CDR3aa: CASSLWGQGGTGELFF
CDR3nt: TGTGCCAGCAGTCTCTGGGGACAGGGAGGAACCGGGGAGCTGTTTTTT

j_gene: TRBJ1-1
abundance: few
d_gene: -
v_gene: TRBV19
CDR3aa: CASSPQRAEAFF
CDR3nt: TGTGCCAGTAGTCCCCAGAGGGCTGAAGCTTTCTTT

j_gene: TRBJ2-5
abundance: -
d_gene: -
v_gene: TRBV2
CDR3aa: CASSDRYQETQYF
CDR3nt: TGTGCCAGCAGTGATCGGTACCAAGAGACCCAGTACTTC

j_gene: TRBJ2-2
abundance: many
d_gene: TRBD2
v_gene: TRBV20-1
CDR3aa: CSARPAGGGTGELFF
CDR3nt: TGCAGTGCCAGACCAGCGGGAGGAGGCACCGGGGAGCTGTTTTTT

j_gene: TRBJ1-2
abundance: -
d_gene: -
v_gene: TRBV15
CDR3aa: CATSRATVTEVYGYTF
CDR3nt: TGTGCCACCAGCAGAGCTACTGTGACGGAAGTCTATGGCTACACCTTC

j_gene: TRBJ2-3
abundance: -
d_gene: -
v_gene: TRBV12-3/TRBV12-4
CDR3aa: CASRFLAGDTQYF
CDR3nt: TGTGCCAGCAGGTTCCTCGCCGGGGATACGCAGTATTTT

j_gene: TRBJ1-4
abundance: -
d_gene: -
v_gene: TRBV5-4
CDR3aa: CASSFTSKGEKLFF
CDR3nt: TGTGCCAGCAGCTTTACTAGCAAAGGTGAAAAACTGTTTTTT

j_gene: TRBJ2-1
abundance: -
d_gene: TRBD1
v_gene: TRBV7-6
CDR3aa: CASRTPGQGDLAEQFF
CDR3nt: TGTGCCAGCAGGACACCGGGACAGGGGGACCTGGCCGAGCAGTTCTTC

j_gene: TRBJ2-4
abundance: -
d_gene: TRBD2
v_gene: TRBV9
CDR3aa: CASSVAISRGTASGAGNIQYF
CDR3nt: TGTGCCAGCAGCGTAGCTATTTCGAGAGGAACGGCTAGCGGAGCGGGGAACATTCAGTACTTC

j_gene: TRBJ2-3
abundance: -
d_gene: -
v_gene: TRBV14
CDR3aa: CASSQDQTTSSTYF
CDR3nt: TGTGCCAGCAGCCAAGATCAGACTACGAGCAGTACTTATTTT

j_gene: TRBJ2-3
abundance: -
d_gene: -
v_gene: TRBV11-3
CDR3aa: CASSLRTTVTTDTQYF
CDR3nt: TGTGCCAGCAGCTTACGGACAACAGTGACCACAGATACGCAGTATTTT

j_gene: TRBJ2-7
abundance: -
d_gene: -
v_gene: TRBV9
CDR3aa: CASSGPRGAHGPYF
CDR3nt: TGTGCCAGCAGCGGCCCCCGGGGAGCCCACGGCCCCTACTTC

j_gene: TRBJ2-3
abundance: -
d_gene: -
v_gene: TRBV24-1
CDR3aa: CATSLSFSTDTQYF
CDR3nt: TGTGCCACCAGTCTCTCCTTTAGCACAGATACGCAGTATTTT

j_gene: TRBJ2-1
abundance: few
d_gene: -
v_gene: TRBV19
CDR3aa: CASKEVSYNEQFF
CDR3nt: TGTGCCAGTAAAGAAGTCTCCTACAATGAGCAGTTCTTC

j_gene: TRBJ1-2
abundance: few
d_gene: -
v_gene: TRBV10-3
CDR3aa: CAISGETGSQYGYTF
CDR3nt: TGTGCCATCAGCGGAGAGACAGGTTCCCAATATGGCTACACCTTC

j_gene: TRBJ2-5
abundance: -
d_gene: -
v_gene: TRBV2
CDR3aa: CAISRGSDNSTHYF
CDR3nt: TGTGCCATAAGCAGAGGGTCAGACAATTCGACCCACTACTTC

j_gene: TRBJ2-5
abundance: -
d_gene: -
v_gene: TRBV10-3
CDR3aa: CAISERQEETQYF
CDR3nt: TGTGCCATCAGTGAGCGGCAGGAAGAGACCCAGTACTTC

j_gene: TRBJ2-5
abundance: -
d_gene: TRBD2
v_gene: TRBV15
CDR3aa: CVSSRAGSPDTQYF
CDR3nt: TGTGTCAGCAGCAGAGCGGGAAGCCCAGATACCCAGTACTTC

j_gene: TRBJ1-2
abundance: -
d_gene: -
v_gene: TRBV7-6
CDR3aa: CASSWCRGNIYGYTF
CDR3nt: TGTGCCAGCAGCTGGTGCAGGGGCAACATCTATGGCTACACCTTC

j_gene: TRBJ2-3
abundance: -
d_gene: -
v_gene: TRBV7-2
CDR3aa: CASTPGADTQYF
CDR3nt: TGTGCCAGCACCCCGGGGGCAGATACGCAGTATTTT

j_gene: TRBJ2-3
abundance: -
d_gene: TRBD2
v_gene: TRBV2
CDR3aa: CASSESGGNEPQYF
CDR3nt: TGTGCCAGCAGCGAGTCGGGAGGTAATGAGCCGCAGTATTTT

j_gene: TRBJ2-2
abundance: few
d_gene: -
v_gene: TRBV19
CDR3aa: CASSSLNTGELFF
CDR3nt: TGTGCCAGTAGTAGTCTGAACACCGGGGAGCTGTTTTTT

j_gene: TRBJ1-2
abundance: -
d_gene: -
v_gene: TRBV15
CDR3aa: CATSSPDSGTYGYTF
CDR3nt: TGTGCCACCAGCAGCCCCGACTCAGGGACTTATGGCTACACCTTC

j_gene: TRBJ2-1
abundance: few
d_gene: -
v_gene: TRBV19
CDR3aa: CASSSDRPPYNEQFF
CDR3nt: TGTGCCAGTAGTAGTGACAGACCCCCCTACAATGAGCAGTTCTTC

j_gene: TRBJ1-2
abundance: -
d_gene: -
v_gene: TRBV5-6
CDR3aa: CASSLERAGLVYAYPF
CDR3nt: TGTGCCAGCAGCTTGGAGAGGGCCGGGCTCGTTTATGCCTACCCCTTC

j_gene: TRBJ2-1
abundance: -
d_gene: -
v_gene: TRBV7-2
CDR3aa: CASRPTRGHESDVQFF
CDR3nt: TGTGCCAGCAGACCTACCCGGGGACACGAGAGCGATGTACAGTTCTTC

j_gene: TRBJ2-3
abundance: -
d_gene: TRBD2
v_gene: TRBV7-9
CDR3aa: CASSVAGRYGANVYF
CDR3nt: TGTGCCAGCAGCGTAGCGGGTCGCTACGGGGCCAACGTCTATTTT

j_gene: TRBJ1-1
abundance: -
d_gene: -
v_gene: TRBV20-1
CDR3aa: CSARRGVGTEAFF
CDR3nt: TGCAGTGCTAGACGGGGCGTAGGTACTGAAGCTTTCTTT

j_gene: TRBJ2-3
abundance: -
d_gene: TRBD2
v_gene: TRBV7-8
CDR3aa: CASSLAGGPALQYF
CDR3nt: TGTGCCAGCAGCTTGGCGGGAGGTCCCGCCCTGCAGTATTTT

j_gene: TRBJ2-3
abundance: -
d_gene: TRBD2
v_gene: TRBV7-8
CDR3aa: CASSYGLAGEGDTQYF
CDR3nt: TGTGCCAGCAGCTACGGACTAGCGGGCGAGGGAGATACGCAGTATTTT

j_gene: TRBJ2-7
abundance: -
d_gene: -
v_gene: TRBV2
CDR3aa: CASGDGGANEQYF
CDR3nt: TGTGCCAGCGGCGACGGGGGCGCAAACGAGCAGTACTTT

j_gene: TRBJ1-1
abundance: -
d_gene: -
v_gene: TRBV25-1
CDR3aa: CASSAWGGLNTEAFF
CDR3nt: TGTGCCAGCAGTGCCTGGGGAGGGCTGAACACTGAAGCTTTCTTT

j_gene: TRBJ1-6
abundance: -
d_gene: -
v_gene: TRBV20-1
CDR3aa: CSARDEGSPLHF
CDR3nt: TGCAGTGCTAGAGATGAAGGATCACCCCTCCACTTT

j_gene: TRBJ2-6
abundance: -
d_gene: -
v_gene: TRBV11-3
CDR3aa: CASTLDMAPSGANVLTF
CDR3nt: TGTGCCAGCACCCTAGATATGGCACCCTCTGGGGCCAACGTCCTGACTTTC

j_gene: TRBJ2-7
abundance: -
d_gene: TRBD1
v_gene: TRBV6-1
CDR3aa: CASRVSGEQGEAYF
CDR3nt: TGTGCCAGCAGGGTATCGGGGGAACAGGGGGAGGCTTACTTT

j_gene: TRBJ2-5
abundance: -
d_gene: -
v_gene: TRBV7-8
CDR3aa: CASSLAGGPDTGCGETQYF
CDR3nt: TGTGCCAGCAGCTTAGCGGGAGGTCCCGATACCGGGTGTGGAGAGACCCAGTACTTC

j_gene: TRBJ1-1
abundance: -
d_gene: -
v_gene: TRBV7-8
CDR3aa: CASSGADRHGGNTEAFF
CDR3nt: TGTGCCAGTAGCGGAGCGGACCGACACGGAGGAAACACTGAAGCTTTCTTT

j_gene: TRBJ2-6
abundance: many
d_gene: -
v_gene: TRBV7-8
CDR3aa: CASSLAGGPDTQYLTF
CDR3nt: TGTGCCAGCAGCTTAGCGGGAGGTCCCGATACGCAGTATCTGACTTTC

j_gene: TRBJ2-1
abundance: -
d_gene: TRBD2
v_gene: TRBV7-9
CDR3aa: CASSTQAGGAGDEQFF
CDR3nt: TGTGCCAGCAGTACCCAAGCGGGGGGGGCGGGAGATGAGCAGTTCTTC

j_gene: TRBJ2-7
abundance: -
d_gene: -
v_gene: TRBV7-2
CDR3aa: CASSHTEVPVNEQYF
CDR3nt: TGTGCCAGCAGCCACACTGAGGTCCCTGTTAATGAGCAGTACTTC

j_gene: TRBJ1-5
abundance: -
d_gene: -
v_gene: TRBV2
CDR3aa: CASSSYCRLSPQHF
CDR3nt: TGTGCCAGCAGCTCGTACTGTAGACTTTCACCCCAGCATTTT